The 27 T cell receptor beta chains given below trace back to one sample, sequenced in a study of Graves' ophthalmopathy and Graves' hyperthyroidism. TCR beta CDR3 amplification used RNA transcripts. The first-round RT-PCR employed HTBI primers together with the Qiagen OneStep RT-PCR kit. A multiplex PCR was then performed as the second round. A single record per CDR3 protein comes from TCRdb applying MiXCR to the multiplex PCR reads. The data show around 470,000 distinct CDR3 sequences, with roughly an eighth seen just once and approximately 9.8% held by the top ten. The specimen sequenced was blood. These receptor sequences come from a woman aged 30 to 39 with Graves' ophthalmopathy.

This clonotype was detected a few times. The chain combines TRBV9 with TRBJ2-6, with TRBD1 identical over 8 bases. Germline V gene data show CDR1 as SGDLS and CDR2 as YYNGEE. The CDR3 runs to 18 residues. J gave up 0 bases and V 4 bases, and 9 bases lay outside the gene matches. CDR3 in DNA: TGTGCCAGCAGCTTAATGACAGGGGCCCGCTCTGGGGCCAACGTCCTGACTTTC. Protein product: CASSLMTGARSGANVLTF.

This clonotype was seen at least ten times. J is TRBJ2-7 and V is TRBV28; TRBD2 agrees at 10 bases. From germline, CDR1 is MDHEN and CDR2 SYDVKM. After removal of 6 bases from V and 5 bases from J, the junction contained 10 bases not matched to a gene. The CDR3 length is 15 residues. CDR3 bases: TGTGCCAGCAGCCAAGGGTCTAGCGGGAGCCACGAGCAGTACTTC. It yields the protein CASSQGSSGSHEQYF.

This clonotype showed up many times. The chain has TRBV9 and TRBJ2-7; D gene ambiguous. Germline assignment: CDR1 SGDLS and CDR2 YYNGEE. The V and J ends lost 0 bases and 0 bases respectively, with 10 bases between them. The CDR3 has 15 residues. CDR3 amino acids: CASSVGPAVSYEQYF. CDR3 sequence (DNA): TGTGCCAGCAGCGTAGGCCCGGCGGTCTCCTACGAGCAGTACTTC. Using reference TRBV9 and TRBJ2-7 for the parts outside the CDR3, the full variable domain is DSGVTQTPKHLITATGQRVTLRCSPRSGDLSVYWYQQSLDQGLQFLIQYYNGEERAKGNILERFSAQQFPDLHSELNLSSLELGDSALYFCASSVGPAVSYEQYFGPGTRLTVT.

This clonotype was observed many times. The rearrangement links TRBV28 to TRBJ2-7; 8 bases fit TRBD1. Trimming took 6 bases from V and 7 from J; bases not matched to a gene: 11. Germline values: CDR1 MDHEN, CDR2 SYDVKM. The CDR3 is 14 amino acids. The CDR3 is CASSPGQEGREQYF. The CDR3 region has the DNA TGTGCCAGCAGCCCGGGACAGGAGGGAAGGGAGCAGTACTTC.

This clonotype was seen repeatedly, ten times or more. This chain uses TRBV6-1 with TRBJ2-7; D is unresolved. The ends were cut back, 4 bases at V and 3 bases at J, with 13 bases in the middle. Germline lookup yields CDR1 MNHNS and CDR2 SASEGT. There are 14 residues in the CDR3. The CDR3 DNA is TGTGCCAGCAGTGCCCTCCCTAGTAGCTACGAGCAGTACTTC. Protein product: CASSALPSSYEQYF.

This clonotype was seen many times. The chain is built from TRBV12-3 or TRBV12-4 and TRBJ1-5; D not resolved. Trimming pared 6 bases from V and 4 bases from J, leaving 16 bases between. The CDR3 sequence is 15 residues long. The CDR3 sequence: CASRPGPGANQPQHF. CDR3 in DNA: TGTGCCAGCAGACCTGGACCGGGAGCAAATCAGCCCCAGCATTTT.

Ten or more counts support this clonotype. The chain uses TRBV28 and TRBJ1-2; 8 bases fit TRBD1. The germline V gene has CDR1 MDHEN and CDR2 SYDVKM. The CDR3 spans 15 residues. The V segment lost 4 bases and the J segment 5 bases; nucleotides outside the gene matches: 9. In DNA form, the CDR3 reads TGTGCCAGCAGTTACCCTCAGGGGGCGAAATATGGCTACACCTTC. Its translation is CASSYPQGAKYGYTF.

This clonotype was observed at least ten times. The chain combines TRBV28 with TRBJ1-1; unclear D gene. V was cut by 3 bases and J by 4 bases, with 9 bases left in between. Germline loops: CDR1 MDHEN, CDR2 SYDVKM. This CDR3 region has 13 residues. CDR3 in DNA: TGTGCCAGCAGTTTGGGGTTAGGCACTGAAGCTTTCTTT. The encoded protein is CASSLGLGTEAFF.

With respect to this clonotype: A read error may explain this, as a much larger clone is one base away. V is TRBV28 and J is TRBJ2-4; TRBD1 might be the D (6 bases). The CDR3 runs 14 residues. The germline CDR1 and CDR2 sequences are MDHEN and SYDVKM. CDR3 loop: CASSLGAAKNIKYF. CDR3 DNA: TGTGCCAGCAGTTTGGGGGCGGCCAAAAACATTAAGTACTTC.

The chain couples TRBV12-3 or TRBV12-4 to TRBJ1-6; 10 bases fit TRBD1. Germline trimming cut 3 bases from V and 6 bases from J; bases unmatched to any gene: 17. This CDR3 is 20 amino acids long. CDR3 sequence reads: CASSLPPSPRDRGRNSPLHF. DNA of the CDR3: TGTGCCAGCAGTTTGCCCCCGTCACCCCGGGACAGGGGCCGTAATTCACCCCTCCACTTT.

This clonotype was seen at least ten times. The CDR3 sequence: CASSYSGRPVVAQYF. In nucleotides, the CDR3 is TGTGCCAGCAGTTACTCTGGTAGACCAGTCGTCGCGCAGTACTTC. The genes are TRBV6-5 and TRBJ2-7; D is ambiguous. Per the germline V gene, CDR1 is MNHEY and CDR2 is SVGAGI. Trimming stripped 0 bases from V and 9 bases from J, with 18 bases between. CDR3 size: 15 residues.

This clonotype has just a few counts. This rearrangement joins TRBV18 to TRBJ2-6, with a possible D match to TRBD2 (6 bases). This CDR3 contains 15 residues. Germline-derived CDR1 and CDR2 are KGHSH and LQKENI. Trimming cost V 7 bases and J 0 bases, with 10 bases left between them. CDR3: CASFAGSSGANVLTF. CDR3 sequence (DNA): TGTGCCAGCTTCGCCGGGAGCTCTGGGGCCAACGTCCTGACTTTC.

There are many counts of this clonotype. J is TRBJ1-2 and V is TRBV5-1; 11 bases align to TRBD1. Germline trimming cut 1 base from V and 8 bases from J; bases unmatched to any gene: 7. The CDR3 loop spans 15 amino acids. CDR1 is SGHRS, CDR2 YFSETQ, per germline. The CDR3 region has the DNA TGCGCCAGCAGCTTGAGGACAGGGGGCGCGGGGGGCTACACCTTC. It encodes CASSLRTGGAGGYTF. Full variable domain (outside the CDR3, taken from reference TRBV5-1 and TRBJ1-2): KAGVTQTPRYLIKTRGQQVTLSCSPISGHRSVSWYQQTPGQGLQFLFEYFSETQRNKGNFPGRFSGRQFSNSRSEMNVSTLELGDSALYLCASSLRTGGAGGYTFGSGTRLTVV.

In its sample, this clonotype was seen a few times. This rearrangement joins TRBV7-9 to TRBJ1-2; D is undetermined. Germline assignment: CDR1 SEHNR and CDR2 FQNEAQ (reference sequence). With 5 bases removed from V and 8 bases from J, the gap between germline ends came to 12 bases. CDR3 length: 12 residues. CDR3 amino acids: CASSQPKGGYTF. As DNA, the CDR3 is TGTGCCAGCAGCCAACCCAAGGGAGGCTACACCTTC.

This clonotype was observed many times. The rearrangement uses TRBV28 and TRBJ1-5, with D perhaps TRBD1 (5 bases). CDR3 length: 12 amino acids. The germline V gene has CDR1 MDHEN and CDR2 SYDVKM. The ends were cut back, 6 bases at V and 7 bases at J, with 10 bases in the middle. The CDR3 DNA is TGTGCCAGCAGCCCAGACAGCCAGCCCCAGCATTTT. Translating it yields CASSPDSQPQHF.

In this sample, this clonotype turned up many times. The CDR3 DNA reads as TGTGCCAGCTCCAGTTTGAACAGGGCCGGGGAGCTGTTTTTT. Translated, it gives CASSSLNRAGELFF. This sequence joins TRBV18 and TRBJ2-2, with D possibly being TRBD1 (6 bases). V dropped 6 bases and J dropped 6 bases, with 14 bases sitting between them. The CDR3 has 14 amino acids. The V gene's germline CDR1 is KGHSH and CDR2 LQKENI.

This clonotype appeared a few times. The chain is built from TRBV6-1 and TRBJ2-5; TRBD1 agrees at 10 bases. The CDR3 spans 16 residues. The germline V gene encodes CDR1 MNHNS and CDR2 SASEGT. The junction had 8 bases not matched to a gene; V was cut back by 6 bases and J by 1 base. The CDR3 protein is CASSPDRGPFQETQYF. The CDR3 DNA is TGTGCCAGCAGCCCCGACAGGGGGCCCTTCCAAGAGACCCAGTACTTC.

There are many counts of this clonotype. The J gene is TRBJ1-2, the V gene TRBV19; 9 nucleotides align to TRBD1. The CDR3 loop spans 16 amino acids. Unmatched junction bases numbered 10, after V lost 0 bases and J lost 8 bases. Germline CDR1 is LNHDA and CDR2 is SQIVND (reference sequence). The CDR3 is CASSIEGQGYMNGYTF. CDR3 nucleotides: TGTGCCAGTAGTATAGAAGGACAGGGGTATATGAACGGCTACACCTTC. Supplemented by reference TRBV19 and TRBJ1-2, the full variable domain reads DGGITQSPKYLFRKEGQNVTLSCEQNLNHDAMYWYRQDPGQGLRLIYYSQIVNDFQKGDIAEGYSVSREKKESFPLTVTSAQKNPTAFYLCASSIEGQGYMNGYTFGSGTRLTVV.

This clonotype was seen repeatedly, ten times or more. The chain is built from TRBV6-5 and TRBJ1-1; D gene ambiguous. The CDR3 covers 14 residues. Germline-derived CDR1 and CDR2 are MNHEY and SVGAGI. V was shortened by 0 bases and J by 1 base, with 6 bases between the two germline ends. The CDR3 nucleotides read TGTGCCAGCAGTTACTCGCGAGAGAACACTGAAGCTTTCTTT. Residues: CASSYSRENTEAFF.

This clonotype has ten or more counts. The chain has TRBV6-1 and TRBJ2-7, with D possibly TRBD2 on 6 matching bases. Germline lookup yields CDR1 MNHNS and CDR2 SASEGT. This CDR3 region has 15 residues. V lost 3 bases, J lost 3 bases, and 15 bases lay in between. As DNA, the CDR3 is TGTGCCAGCAGTGATGGGACTTCCCGGGACTACGAGCAGTACTTC. Translation gives CASSDGTSRDYEQYF.

This clonotype was counted a few times. The V call is TRBV6-5, the J call TRBJ2-5, with 9 bases aligning to TRBD2. The CDR3 length is 14 residues. Per germline, CDR1 MNHEY and CDR2 SVGAGI. V lost 4 bases, J lost 6 bases, and 6 bases stayed unmatched. CDR3: CASSLLAGEKTQYF. CDR3 in DNA: TGTGCCAGCAGTTTATTAGCGGGAGAGAAGACCCAGTACTTC.

This clonotype was seen only a few times. The J gene is TRBJ2-2, the V gene TRBV2; possible D gene TRBD1, 6 bases. Trimming took off 6 bases at V and 5 bases at J, with 13 bases between the two ends. The CDR3 extends over 14 amino acids. Looked up from germline, CDR1 is SNHLY and CDR2 is FYNNEI. The CDR3 sequence is CASREQGATGELFF. For the CDR3, the DNA is TGTGCCAGCAGGGAACAGGGTGCGACCGGGGAGCTGTTTTTT.

This clonotype was observed many times. This may come from a read error, since a much larger clone is one base off. This chain joins TRBV12-3 or TRBV12-4 and TRBJ1-1; D uncertain. The CDR3 runs 12 residues. V lost 6 bases, J lost 1 base, and 6 bases lay in between. The CDR3 DNA sequence: TGTGCCAGCAGATTATGGAACACTGAAGCTTTCTTT. Its protein is CASRLWNTEAFF.

The chain carries TRBV29-1 and TRBJ2-5; D remains unclear. Germline V gene sequence: CDR1 SQVTM, CDR2 ANQGSEA. V lost 5 bases and J 2 bases, leaving 12 bases between the germline ends. The CDR3 extends over 13 amino acids. The CDR3 sequence: CSVIQTHQETQYF. The CDR3 DNA reads as TGCAGCGTTATTCAGACACATCAAGAGACCCAGTACTTC.

Ten or more counts support this clonotype. The V and J genes are TRBV19 and TRBJ1-2; D not resolved. V was clipped by 4 bases and J by 6 bases, with 12 bases between them. Germline CDR1 LNHDA, CDR2 SQIVND (reference sequence). The CDR3 totals 13 residues. The CDR3 region has the DNA TGTGCCAGTAGTACAAAGCAGAGGAATGGCTACACCTTC. Encoded protein: CASSTKQRNGYTF.

This clonotype was seen ten or more times. The V and J genes are TRBV30 and TRBJ1-1, with 7 bases lining up with TRBD1. J gave up 0 bases and V 5 bases, and 6 bases lay outside the gene matches. The CDR3 loop spans 14 amino acids. CDR1 GTSNPN and CDR2 SVGIG come from the germline V gene (reference sequence). In nucleotides, the CDR3 is TGTGCCTGGGATAAGGGACAGATGAACACTGAAGCTTTCTTT. Encoded protein: CAWDKGQMNTEAFF.

This clonotype came up a few times. The CDR3 nucleotides are TGTGCCAGCAGTCCTACAGGGACGCCCCAACCTGAAGCTTTCTTT. Translating gives CASSPTGTPQPEAFF. This chain connects TRBV12-3 or TRBV12-4 to TRBJ1-1, with D tentatively TRBD1 (6 bases). V lost 5 bases, J lost 6 bases, and 19 bases lay in between. The CDR3 totals 15 residues.